This TCR beta chain was documented in a study of cytomegalovirus exposure and HLA in healthy donors. The V gene's germline CDR1 is LGHNA and CDR2 YSLEER. The CDR3 has 15 amino acids. The V gene lost 1 base and the J gene lost 0 bases, with 9 bases spanning the gap. Primers included in the PCR were 60 Vbeta and 13 Jbeta primers. Assay: immunoSEQ multiplex PCR; the TCRdb copy retains only in-frame clones and omits some. The data show over 150,000 clones, approximately 80% seen once. About this clone itself: Its antigen remains unknown.

Overall study results and limits: In a later analysis, parvovirus B19, influenza, CMV and Epstein-Barr virus appeared linked to several top co-occurrence clusters.

Sequencing was performed on PBMCs. This receptor was taken from a male donor in good health and CMV-seropositive. The chain couples TRBV4-3 to TRBJ1-2; D call uncertain. CDR3 amino acids: CASSQVNLANYGYTF. The CDR3 DNA reads as TGCGCCAGCAGCCAAGTAAACCTAGCTAACTATGGCTACACCTTC.